These T cell receptor beta chains were read from a single sample in a study of vaccination and CD4 T cells after COVID-19. The antigens of these receptors remain unknown. MiXCR, run by TCRdb on the PCR reads, gives a single entry per CDR3 protein. The sample has approximately 10,000 distinct CDR3 sequences, about 70% seen once. The sequencing sample was made of CD4+ T cells from blood, cultured in vitro. The receptors were gathered from a human donor who had recovered from COVID-19. The CDR3 runs from the conserved cysteine through the conserved F or W. D genes are given only for firm matches. Rows may omit the clone size; those that give it use once, few, many or a size class.

TRBV6-1	12	TRBJ2-7	once	.	CASTPRGAEQYF	TGTGCCAGCACCCCGAGAGGGGCCGAGCAGTACTTC
TRBV28	12	TRBJ2-2	.	.	CASSFYSGELFF	TGTGCCAGCAGTTTTTATTCCGGGGAGCTGTTTTTT
TRBV20-1	13	TRBJ1-1	.	TRBD1	CSARDSFETEAFF	TGCAGTGCCCGGGACAGCTTCGAGACTGAAGCTTTCTTT
TRBV4-2	16	TRBJ1-3	.	.	CASSRPGDSSGNTIYF	TGTGCCAGCAGCAGACCGGGCGACAGCTCTGGAAACACCATATATTTT
TRBV7-8	17	TRBJ1-6	once	TRBD1	CASSGQTGGGTNSPLHF	TGTGCCAGCAGCGGGCAGACAGGGGGCGGGACTAATTCACCCCTCCACTTT
TRBV14	12	TRBJ1-2	.	.	CASSQGYYGYTF	TGTGCCAGCAGCCAAGGGTACTATGGCTACACCTTC
TRBV12-3/TRBV12-4	15	TRBJ2-7	.	TRBD2	CASSSPAGGTYEQYF	TGTGCCAGCAGTTCCCCAGCGGGAGGAACCTACGAGCAGTACTTC
TRBV27	14	TRBJ2-1	.	.	CASSGRRGVNEQFF	TGTGCCAGTTCGGGGAGGCGTGGAGTCAATGAGCAGTTCTTC
TRBV7-2	13	TRBJ2-3	.	.	CASSLGLLDTQYF	TGTGCCAGCAGCTTGGGACTGCTAGATACGCAGTATTTT
TRBV10-3	16	TRBJ1-2	.	.	CAISERPSSSNYGYTF	TGTGCCATCAGTGAGCGTCCGAGTAGTTCTAACTATGGCTACACCTTC
TRBV20-1	18	TRBJ2-1	.	TRBD2	CSAPNAEPLAGGDNEQFF	TGCAGTGCCCCAAACGCCGAACCGCTAGCGGGGGGCGATAATGAGCAGTTCTTC
TRBV15	13	TRBJ1-3	few	.	CATSQGSGNTIYF	TGTGCCACCAGCCAGGGATCTGGAAACACCATATATTTT
TRBV20-1	16	TRBJ1-1	few	TRBD1	CSAESRDRVYPPEAFF	TGCAGTGCTGAGTCCCGGGACAGGGTGTATCCTCCTGAAGCTTTCTTT
TRBV6-1	14	TRBJ1-2	.	TRBD1	CASSRSTGGYGYTF	TGTGCCAGCAGCCGGTCGACAGGGGGCTATGGCTACACCTTC
TRBV7-9	14	TRBJ1-1	.	TRBD1	CASSEQGTNTEAFF	TGTGCCAGCAGCGAACAGGGGACGAACACTGAAGCTTTCTTT
TRBV9	14	TRBJ2-7	.	.	CASSVGQQAYEQYF	TGTGCCAGCAGCGTAGGCCAGCAAGCCTACGAGCAGTACTTC
TRBV6-1	13	TRBJ1-5	few	.	CASSDWADQPQHF	TGTGCCAGCAGTGATTGGGCGGATCAGCCCCAGCATTTT
TRBV7-2	15	TRBJ2-7	.	TRBD2	CASSPRLAGTYEQYF	TGTGCCAGCAGCCCGAGACTAGCGGGGACCTACGAGCAGTACTTC
TRBV15	15	TRBJ1-3	.	.	CASSFDRPSGNTIYF	TGTGCCAGCAGTTTTGACAGGCCCTCTGGAAACACCATATATTTT
TRBV20-1	14	TRBJ1-1	once	TRBD1	CSASGDRGNTEAFF	TGCAGTGCTAGCGGGGACAGGGGGAACACTGAAGCTTTCTTT
TRBV7-9	15	TRBJ2-3	.	.	CASSTTWTRTDTQYF	TGTGCCAGCAGCACGACCTGGACGCGCACAGATACGCAGTATTTT
TRBV3-1	15	TRBJ1-1	.	TRBD1	CASSQGGQGGTEAFF	TGTGCCAGCAGCCAAGGGGGACAGGGGGGAACTGAAGCTTTCTTT
TRBV12-3/TRBV12-4	15	TRBJ1-2	few	TRBD1	CASTETGVRNYGYTF	TGTGCCAGCACCGAGACAGGGGTTAGGAACTATGGCTACACCTTC
TRBV6-2/TRBV6-3	11	TRBJ2-2	.	.	CATSNTGELFF	TGTGCCACCAGTAACACCGGGGAGCTGTTTTTT
TRBV27	16	TRBJ1-6	few	TRBD1	CASSSWTGGTSSPLHF	TGTGCCAGCAGTAGTTGGACAGGGGGTACGAGTTCACCCCTCCACTTT
TRBV20-1	19	TRBJ1-2	.	.	CSAKPTLGLVSPVNYGYTF	TGCAGTGCTAAGCCGACGTTAGGGCTGGTCAGTCCAGTTAACTATGGCTACACCTTC
TRBV15	17	TRBJ2-3	.	TRBD2	CATSIYSGGTSTDTQYF	TGTGCCACCAGCATCTATAGCGGGGGGACAAGCACAGATACGCAGTATTTT
TRBV7-2	12	TRBJ1-5	.	.	CASSSFGQNRHF	TGTGCCAGCAGCTCCTTTGGACAGAACCGACATTTT
TRBV5-4	14	TRBJ1-2	.	.	CASSLPLSVDGYTF	TGTGCCAGCAGCTTGCCGCTTTCGGTGGATGGCTACACCTTC
TRBV12-3/TRBV12-4	16	TRBJ2-7	once	.	CASSPTSGHYVHEQYF	TGTGCCAGCAGCCCAACCTCGGGACACTACGTCCACGAGCAGTACTTC
TRBV7-8	16	TRBJ2-7	.	TRBD1	CASSRTRDREEGRQYF	TGTGCCAGCAGCCGGACCCGGGACAGGGAAGAAGGGCGGCAGTACTTC
TRBV6-5	15	TRBJ1-2	.	TRBD1	CASSYLSGTGGDYTF	TGTGCCAGCAGTTACTTATCCGGGACAGGGGGTGACTACACCTTC
TRBV20-1	12	TRBJ1-5	.	.	CSATDTGRAQHF	TGCAGTGCCACCGATACGGGGAGGGCCCAGCATTTT
TRBV12-3/TRBV12-4	14	TRBJ1-5	.	TRBD1	CASSPGQGRSPQHF	TGTGCCAGCAGTCCCGGACAGGGTCGGTCGCCCCAGCATTTT
TRBV29-1	15	TRBJ2-7	.	.	CSVEHGGGGPGEQYF	TGCAGCGTTGAACACGGTGGGGGGGGCCCAGGGGAGCAGTACTTC
TRBV11-1	14	TRBJ1-6	.	.	CASSLGWTASPLHF	TGTGCCAGCAGCTTAGGATGGACAGCCTCACCCCTCCACTTT
TRBV2	11	TRBJ1-2	few	.	CASSEGYGYTF	TGTGCCAGCAGTGAAGGGTATGGCTACACCTTC
TRBV20-1	12	TRBJ1-5	.	.	CSARISNQPQHF	TGCAGTGCTAGGATTAGCAATCAGCCCCAGCATTTT
TRBV6-5	17	TRBJ1-6	.	.	CASSYSPTAGYNSPLHF	TGTGCCAGCAGTTATAGTCCTACGGCAGGTTATAATTCACCCCTCCACTTT
TRBV20-1	13	TRBJ2-1	.	TRBD2	CSALTSGSQSSFF	TGCAGTGCTTTGACTAGCGGGAGTCAATCCTCGTTCTTC
TRBV27	15	TRBJ2-7	.	TRBD1	CASSLKGATSYEQYF	TGTGCCAGCAGTTTAAAGGGGGCGACCTCCTACGAGCAGTACTTC
TRBV5-1	15	TRBJ1-2	.	.	CASSLQGPANYGYTF	TGCGCCAGCAGCCTCCAAGGGCCCGCAAACTATGGCTACACCTTC
TRBV6-1	14	TRBJ2-7	.	TRBD1	CASSIGQGRYEQYF	TGTGCCAGCAGCATAGGACAGGGTCGCTACGAGCAGTACTTC
TRBV2	14	TRBJ2-7	.	.	CASSELGARYEQYF	TGTGCCAGCAGTGAGTTAGGGGCCCGCTACGAGCAGTACTTC
TRBV20-1	14	TRBJ2-1	.	.	CSARWGLDDNEQFF	TGCAGTGCTAGATGGGGACTGGATGACAATGAGCAGTTCTTC
TRBV5-1	12	TRBJ2-1	.	.	CASSLLGNEQFF	TGCGCCAGCAGCTTGTTGGGGAATGAGCAGTTCTTC
TRBV28	14	TRBJ1-6	.	.	CASSQDLTNSPLHF	TGTGCCAGCAGTCAAGACCTTACCAATTCACCCCTCCACTTT
TRBV2	12	TRBJ1-2	.	.	CASSVQGYGYTF	TGTGCCAGCAGTGTACAAGGGTATGGCTACACCTTC
TRBV27	14	TRBJ1-4	.	.	CASRSGPSNEKLFF	TGTGCCAGCAGGTCCGGGCCATCTAATGAAAAACTGTTTTTT
TRBV5-1	15	TRBJ1-1	.	TRBD1	CASSSGQGSNTEAFF	TGCGCCAGCAGCTCGGGACAGGGTTCGAACACTGAAGCTTTCTTT